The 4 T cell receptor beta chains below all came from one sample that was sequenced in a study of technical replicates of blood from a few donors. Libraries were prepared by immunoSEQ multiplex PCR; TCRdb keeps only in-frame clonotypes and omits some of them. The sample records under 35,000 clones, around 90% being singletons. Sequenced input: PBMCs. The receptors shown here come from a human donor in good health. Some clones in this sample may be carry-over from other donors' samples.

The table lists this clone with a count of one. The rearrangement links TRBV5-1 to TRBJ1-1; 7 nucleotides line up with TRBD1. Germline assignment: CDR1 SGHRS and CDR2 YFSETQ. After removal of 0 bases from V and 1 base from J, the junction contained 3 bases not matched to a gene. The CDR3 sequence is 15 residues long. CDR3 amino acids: CASSLEGGRNTEAFF. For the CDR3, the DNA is TGCGCCAGCAGCTTGGAAGGGGGCAGGAACACTGAAGCTTTCTTT. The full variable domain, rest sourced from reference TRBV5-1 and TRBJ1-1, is KAGVTQTPRYLIKTRGQQVTLSCSPISGHRSVSWYQQTPGQGLQFLFEYFSETQRNKGNFPGRFSGRQFSNSRSEMNVSTLELGDSALYLCASSLEGGRNTEAFFGQGTRLTVV.

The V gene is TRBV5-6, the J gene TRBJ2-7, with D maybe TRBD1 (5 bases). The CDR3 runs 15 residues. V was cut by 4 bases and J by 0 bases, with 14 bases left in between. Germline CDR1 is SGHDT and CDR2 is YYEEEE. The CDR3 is CASSQDSPSSYEQYF. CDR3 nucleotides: TGTGCCAGCAGCCAAGACAGTCCCAGCTCCTACGAGCAGTACTTC.

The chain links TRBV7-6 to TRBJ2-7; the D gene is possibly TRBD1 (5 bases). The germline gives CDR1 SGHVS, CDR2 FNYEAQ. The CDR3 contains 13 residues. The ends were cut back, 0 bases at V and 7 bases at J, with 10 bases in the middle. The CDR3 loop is CASSLATGGEQYF. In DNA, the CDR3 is TGTGCCAGCAGCTTAGCTACAGGTGGTGAGCAGTACTTC.

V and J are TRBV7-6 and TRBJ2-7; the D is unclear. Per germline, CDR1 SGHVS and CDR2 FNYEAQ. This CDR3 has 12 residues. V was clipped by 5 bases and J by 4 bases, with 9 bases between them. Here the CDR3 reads CASSLDLYEQYF. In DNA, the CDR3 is TGTGCCAGCAGCCTCGACTTATACGAGCAGTACTTC.